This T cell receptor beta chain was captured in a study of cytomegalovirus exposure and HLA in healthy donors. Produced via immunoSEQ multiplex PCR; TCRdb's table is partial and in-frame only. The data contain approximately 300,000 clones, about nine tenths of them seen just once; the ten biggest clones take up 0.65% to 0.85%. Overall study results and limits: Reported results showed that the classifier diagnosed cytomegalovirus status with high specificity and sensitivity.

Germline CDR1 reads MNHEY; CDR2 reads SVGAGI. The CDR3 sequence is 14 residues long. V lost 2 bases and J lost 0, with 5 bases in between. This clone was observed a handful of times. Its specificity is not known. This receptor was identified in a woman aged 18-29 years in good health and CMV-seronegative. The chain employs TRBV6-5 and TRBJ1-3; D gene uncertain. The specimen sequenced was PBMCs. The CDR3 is CASSYLSSGNTIYF. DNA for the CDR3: TGTGCCAGCAGTTACCTCAGCTCTGGAAACACCATATATTTT.